These 5 T cell receptor beta chains came from one sample sequenced in a study of shared clonotypes between healthy human individuals. Clones were sequenced by immunoSEQ multiplex PCR, and TCRdb holds only the in-frame ones, with some missing. This table holds roughly 2.1 million clones, 85% to 95% found once. Naive CD8 cells were CD45RO-negative, positively selected for CCR7, excluding terminally differentiated effector memory CD45RA+ cells. Material for sequencing was naive CD8+ T cells from PBMCs. These receptors were collected from a man between 18 and 29 years old in good health. Some clones in this sample may be carry-over from other donors' samples.

The chain combines TRBV27 with TRBJ2-2; tentatively, D is TRBD2 (6 bases). Per the germline V gene, CDR1 is MNHEY and CDR2 is SMNVEV (reference sequence). V was trimmed by 5 bases and J by 4 bases, leaving 14 bases between them. There are 15 residues in the CDR3. CDR3 sequence (DNA): TGTGCCAGCAGTGCGGGACGGACGTTCACCGGGGAGCTGTTTTTT. Translating it yields CASSAGRTFTGELFF.

The CDR3 nucleotides are TGTGCCAGCAGTTCCGGGGGGGACAGCCAAGAGACCCAGTACTTC. This sequence encodes CASSSGGDSQETQYF. The chain couples TRBV7-3 to TRBJ2-5, with D possibly TRBD2 on 8 matching bases. The CDR3 length is 15 residues. Trimming pared 6 bases from V and 1 base from J, leaving 15 bases between. Germline loops: CDR1 SGHTA, CDR2 FQGTGA.

The J gene is TRBJ2-7, the V gene TRBV10-2; D assignment may be TRBD1 or TRBD2 (5 bases each). V shed 3 bases and J shed 3 bases, with 9 bases lying between them. Germline V lookup: CDR1 WSHSY, CDR2 SAAADI. The CDR3 has 13 residues. CDR3 sequence: CASSDRDGYEQYF. DNA for the CDR3: TGCGCCAGCAGTGATAGGGACGGCTACGAGCAGTACTTC.

The J gene is TRBJ2-7, the V gene TRBV28, with D possibly being TRBD2 (6 bases). Deletions cut 7 bases from V and 0 bases from J, with 13 bases between. The CDR3 is 14 amino acids. The germline gives CDR1 MDHEN, CDR2 SYDVKM. The CDR3 loop reads CASIHSGSSYEQYF. The DNA of the CDR3 is TGTGCCAGCATTCATAGCGGTAGCTCCTACGAGCAGTACTTC.

The rearrangement uses TRBV5-1 and TRBJ1-2; 8 bases map to TRBD1. The junction had 3 bases not matched to a gene; V was cut back by 4 bases and J by 4 bases. The germline CDR1 and CDR2 sequences are SGHRS and YFSETQ. This CDR3 has 13 amino acids. Here the CDR3 DNA reads TGCGCCAGCAGCGAGGACAGGGTCTATGGCTACACCTTC. This encodes CASSEDRVYGYTF.